These T cell receptor beta chains were read from a single sample in a study of blood T cell repertoires in COVID-19. Sequencing used immunoSEQ multiplex PCR; TCRdb keeps in-frame clones, though not all of them. The sample consists of 100,000 to 150,000 clones, about 89% of them appearing once. Sequenced input: peripheral blood. The source of these receptors is a man aged 60 to 75 with COVID-19, enrolled during active disease. The conserved cysteine and the conserved F or W are not part of the CDR3 here. Some rows have no size entry. The others give once, few or many, or a class for an expanded clone.

clone_size | v_call | cdr3_aa
. | TRBV7-2 | ASSLPGPSPNSPLH
. | TRBV5-4 | ASSLGGLGDRTNEQF
. | TRBV19 | ASSIDRNTEAF
. | TRBV9 | ASSVVGTGNTEAF
. | TRBV30 | AWSGGETGLHQPQH
few | TRBV5-1 | ASSLGGEETQY
. | TRBV5-8 | ASSPRSLLQGWTDTQY
. | TRBV4-1 | ASRLSPGQRTIANYGYT
. | TRBV2 | ASSDAGVQPQH
. | TRBV5-4 | ASSRPDSPYNEQF
. | TRBV6-5 | ASSYFQGFQNYGYT
. | TRBV7-8 | ASSLGGNGNTIY
. | TRBV10-3 | AISNTGVHGYT
few | TRBV11-3 | ASSLGGTGKYEQY
once | TRBV14 | ASSQNDRGRILDTQY
. | TRBV28 | ASKGSGGSYNEQF
once | TRBV11-2 | ASSLAPQQGPQH
. | TRBV29-1 | SVRTDQSSYEQY
. | TRBV10-3 | AIIFRGTGNTIY
. | TRBV7-8 | ASSLDREGNTIY
. | TRBV12-5 | ASGLDMYQPQH
few | TRBV14 | ASSQDRVAGWDEQF
. | TRBV5-1 | ASSSDSTTNEKLF
. | TRBV5-1 | ASSPSGGHSGNTIY
. | TRBV7-2 | ASSLGTGGSYNEQF
. | TRBV5-4 | ASSPPPGRGANVLT
. | TRBV28 | ASSLIRPGSYEQY
. | TRBV18 | ASSRVGQPLWGRTEAF
. | TRBV3-1/TRBV3-2 | ASSQDRVDEQY
. | TRBV4-3 | ASSQEDRVGTEAF
. | TRBV9 | ASSVEERNTEAF
. | TRBV11-2 | ASRIGGYGGDTQY
. | TRBV28 | ASRPTGGSTDTQY
. | TRBV27 | ASRTGSSNQPQH
few | TRBV27 | ASSSTPTGRNTEAF
once | TRBV7-2 | ASSTQDRGSNEQY
. | TRBV3-1/TRBV3-2 | ASSQAYPAGSNNEQF
few | TRBV2 | ASSVTQVQETQY
. | TRBV11-3 | ASSLATDQGPSTEQY
. | TRBV7-7 | ASSFGQPNTGELF
. | TRBV12-3/TRBV12-4 | ASSETGVETQY